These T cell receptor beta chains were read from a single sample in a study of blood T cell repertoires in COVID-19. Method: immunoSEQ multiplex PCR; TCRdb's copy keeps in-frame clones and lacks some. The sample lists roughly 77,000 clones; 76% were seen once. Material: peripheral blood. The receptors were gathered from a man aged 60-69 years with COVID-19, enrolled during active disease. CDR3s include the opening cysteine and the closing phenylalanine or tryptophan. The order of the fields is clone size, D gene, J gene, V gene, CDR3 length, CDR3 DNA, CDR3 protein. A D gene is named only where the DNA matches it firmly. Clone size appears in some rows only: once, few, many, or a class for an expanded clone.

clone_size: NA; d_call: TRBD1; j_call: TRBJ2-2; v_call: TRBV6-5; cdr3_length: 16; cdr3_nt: TGTGCCAGCAGTTACCCTGGGCAGGGGGCGCCCGGGGAGCTGTTTTTT; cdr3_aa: CASSYPGQGAPGELFF
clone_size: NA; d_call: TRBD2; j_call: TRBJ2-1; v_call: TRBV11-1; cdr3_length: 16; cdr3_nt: TGTGCCAGCAGCTTGACCCGGACTAGCGTTAGGAATGAGCAGTTCTTC; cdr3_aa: CASSLTRTSVRNEQFF
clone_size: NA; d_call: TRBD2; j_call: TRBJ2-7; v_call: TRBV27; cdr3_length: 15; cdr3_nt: TGTGCCAGCAGGGGGGGAAAGCGGGGTTTCTACGAGCAGTACTTC; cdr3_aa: CASRGGKRGFYEQYF
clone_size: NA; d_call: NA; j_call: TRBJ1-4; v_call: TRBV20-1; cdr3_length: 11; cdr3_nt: TGCAGTGCCGGACAGAATGAAAAACTGTTTTTT; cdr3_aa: CSAGQNEKLFF
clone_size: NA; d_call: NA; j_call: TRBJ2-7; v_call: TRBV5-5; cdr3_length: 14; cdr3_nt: TGTGCCAGCAGCTTGTCCCGGGACTCCCAGGGGCAGTACTTC; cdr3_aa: CASSLSRDSQGQYF
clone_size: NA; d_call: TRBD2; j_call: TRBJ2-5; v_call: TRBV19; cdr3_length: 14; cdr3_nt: TGTGCCAGTGCTGGACTAGCGGACCAAGAGACCCAGTACTTC; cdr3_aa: CASAGLADQETQYF
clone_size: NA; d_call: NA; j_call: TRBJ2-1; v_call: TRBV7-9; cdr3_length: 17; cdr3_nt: TGTGCCAGCAGCTTAATCGGCGGGGATACCTCCTACAATGAGCAGTTCTTC; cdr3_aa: CASSLIGGDTSYNEQFF
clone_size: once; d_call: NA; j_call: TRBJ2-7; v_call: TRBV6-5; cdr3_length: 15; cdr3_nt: TGTGCCAGCAACGGAGGGTTTTTAAGGAAATACGAGCAGTACTTC; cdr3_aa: CASNGGFLRKYEQYF
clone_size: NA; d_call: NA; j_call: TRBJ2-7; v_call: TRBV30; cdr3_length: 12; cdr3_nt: TGTGCCTGGAGCACAGGGTCCGACGAGCAGTACTTC; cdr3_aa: CAWSTGSDEQYF
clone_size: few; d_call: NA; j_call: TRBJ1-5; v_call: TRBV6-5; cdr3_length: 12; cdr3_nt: TGTGCCAGCAGGACAGCGAATCAGCCCCAGCATTTT; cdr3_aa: CASRTANQPQHF
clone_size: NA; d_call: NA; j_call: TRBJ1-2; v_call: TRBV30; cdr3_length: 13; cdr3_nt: TGTGCCTGGAGTTACCGGGGAGGTCGTGGCTACACCTTC; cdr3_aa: CAWSYRGGRGYTF
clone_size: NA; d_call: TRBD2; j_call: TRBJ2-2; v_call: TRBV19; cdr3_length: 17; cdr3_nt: TGTGCCAGTAGATGGCCCACTAGCGGGCGGTCTTCCGGGGAGCTGTTTTTT; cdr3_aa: CASRWPTSGRSSGELFF
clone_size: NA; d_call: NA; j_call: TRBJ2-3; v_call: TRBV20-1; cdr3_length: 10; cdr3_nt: TGCAGTGCCCACACAGATACGCAGTATTTT; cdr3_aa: CSAHTDTQYF
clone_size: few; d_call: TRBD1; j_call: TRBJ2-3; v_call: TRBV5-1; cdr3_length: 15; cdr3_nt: TGCGCCAGCAGCGCTGGACAGGGGCTCACAGATACGCAGTATTTT; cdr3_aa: CASSAGQGLTDTQYF
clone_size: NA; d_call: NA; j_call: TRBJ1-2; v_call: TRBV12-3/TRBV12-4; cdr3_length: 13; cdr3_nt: TGTGCCAGCAGTCTAAGGACAGTTTATGGCTACACCTTC; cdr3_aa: CASSLRTVYGYTF
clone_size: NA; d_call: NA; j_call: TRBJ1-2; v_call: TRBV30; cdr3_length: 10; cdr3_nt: TGTGCCTGGAGAAGAGGGGGCTACACCTTC; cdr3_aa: CAWRRGGYTF
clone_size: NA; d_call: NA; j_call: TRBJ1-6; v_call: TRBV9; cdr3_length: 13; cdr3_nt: TGTGCCAGCAGCGTAAGACAGGATTCACCCCTCCACTTT; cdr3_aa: CASSVRQDSPLHF
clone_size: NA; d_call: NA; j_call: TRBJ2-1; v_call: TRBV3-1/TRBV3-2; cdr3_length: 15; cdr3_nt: TGTGCCAGCAGCCAAGACGGACTCACCTACAATGAGCAGTTCTTC; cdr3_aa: CASSQDGLTYNEQFF
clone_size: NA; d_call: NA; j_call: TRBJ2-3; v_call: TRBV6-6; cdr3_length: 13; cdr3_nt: TGTGCCAGCAGGGGCGGGTCCGCAGATACGCAGTATTTT; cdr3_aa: CASRGGSADTQYF
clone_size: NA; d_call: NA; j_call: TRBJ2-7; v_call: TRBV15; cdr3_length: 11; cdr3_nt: TGTGCCACAGTCGCAGGGAACGAGCAGTACTTC; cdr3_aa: CATVAGNEQYF
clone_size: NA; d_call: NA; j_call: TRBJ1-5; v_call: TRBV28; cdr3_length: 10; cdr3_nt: TGTGCCAGCAGTTTCAAGCCCCAGCATTTT; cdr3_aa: CASSFKPQHF
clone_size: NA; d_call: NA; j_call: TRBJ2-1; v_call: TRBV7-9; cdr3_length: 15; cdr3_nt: TGTGCCAGCAGCTCAGTAGACAGCTCCTACAATGAGCAGTTCTTC; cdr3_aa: CASSSVDSSYNEQFF
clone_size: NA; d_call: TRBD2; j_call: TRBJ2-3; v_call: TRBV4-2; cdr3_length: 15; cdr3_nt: TGTGCCAGCAGCCAAGAAACTAGCGGGAGGGATACGCAGTATTTT; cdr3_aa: CASSQETSGRDTQYF
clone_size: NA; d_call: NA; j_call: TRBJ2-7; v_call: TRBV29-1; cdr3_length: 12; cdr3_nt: TGCAGCGTTGGATCCAGCTCCTACGAGCAGTACTTC; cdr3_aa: CSVGSSSYEQYF
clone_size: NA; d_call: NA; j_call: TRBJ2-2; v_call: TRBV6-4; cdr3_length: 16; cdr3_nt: TGTGCCAGCAGCCCACTACCAGGGGCTGACACCGGGGAGCTGTTTTTT; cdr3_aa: CASSPLPGADTGELFF
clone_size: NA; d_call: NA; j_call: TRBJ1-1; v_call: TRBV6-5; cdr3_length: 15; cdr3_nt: TGTGCCAGCAGTTTCCAGGGCTTAGGGGAAACTGAAGCTTTCTTT; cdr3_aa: CASSFQGLGETEAFF
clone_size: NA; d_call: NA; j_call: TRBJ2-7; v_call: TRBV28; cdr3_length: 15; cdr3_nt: TGTGCCAGCAGTTTTTCGCCAGGACAAGGGGACGAGCAGTACTTC; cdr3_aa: CASSFSPGQGDEQYF
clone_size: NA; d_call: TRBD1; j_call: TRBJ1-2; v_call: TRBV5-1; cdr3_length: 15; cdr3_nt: TGCGCCAGCAGCTTGGTGGGTCAGGGGGACTATGGCTACACCTTC; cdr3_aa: CASSLVGQGDYGYTF
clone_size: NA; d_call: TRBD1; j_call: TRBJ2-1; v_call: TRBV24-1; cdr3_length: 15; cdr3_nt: TGTGCCACCAGTGAACCGGGACAGGGGAGATATGAGCAGTTCTTC; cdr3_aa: CATSEPGQGRYEQFF
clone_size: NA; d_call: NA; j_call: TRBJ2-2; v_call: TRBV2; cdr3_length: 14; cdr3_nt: TGTGCCAGCAGTGAAGCCAGGTCCACCGGGGAGCTGTTTTTT; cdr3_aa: CASSEARSTGELFF
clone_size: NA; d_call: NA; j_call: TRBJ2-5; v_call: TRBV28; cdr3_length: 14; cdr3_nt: TGTGCCAGCAGCCCCGACAGGACCCAAGAGACCCAGTACTTC; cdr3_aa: CASSPDRTQETQYF
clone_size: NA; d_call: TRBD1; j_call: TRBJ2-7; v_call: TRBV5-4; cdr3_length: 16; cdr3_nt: TGTGCCAGCAGCTCGGACAGGGAACGGTCCCGTGGCGAGCAGTACTTC; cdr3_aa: CASSSDRERSRGEQYF
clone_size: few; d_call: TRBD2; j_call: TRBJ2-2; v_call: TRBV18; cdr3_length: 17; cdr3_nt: TGTGCCAGCTCACCCGGAGCGGGGCGCACGAACACCGGGGAGCTGTTTTTT; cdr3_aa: CASSPGAGRTNTGELFF
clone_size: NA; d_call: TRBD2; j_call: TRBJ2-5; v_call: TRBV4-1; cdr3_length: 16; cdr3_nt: TGCGCCAGCAGCCAAACCACGACTAGCAGCCAAGAGACCCAGTACTTC; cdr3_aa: CASSQTTTSSQETQYF
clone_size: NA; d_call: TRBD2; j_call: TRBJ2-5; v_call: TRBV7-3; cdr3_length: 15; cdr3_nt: TGTGCCAGCAGCCTATTACCGGGGGGACAAGAGACCCAGTACTTC; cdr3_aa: CASSLLPGGQETQYF
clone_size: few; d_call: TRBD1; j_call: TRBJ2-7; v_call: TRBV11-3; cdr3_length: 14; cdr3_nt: TGTGCCAGCAGCTTAGGGGGACAGGCCTACGAGCAGTACTTC; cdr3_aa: CASSLGGQAYEQYF
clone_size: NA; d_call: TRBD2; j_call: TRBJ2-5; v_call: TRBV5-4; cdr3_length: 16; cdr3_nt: TGTGCCAGCAGCTTGGTGCGAGCGGGGAAACTCGGGACCCAGTACTTC; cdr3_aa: CASSLVRAGKLGTQYF
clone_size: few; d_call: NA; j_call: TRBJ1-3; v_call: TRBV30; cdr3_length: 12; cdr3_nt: TGTGCCTGGAGTGTACTCGGGAACACCATATATTTT; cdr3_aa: CAWSVLGNTIYF
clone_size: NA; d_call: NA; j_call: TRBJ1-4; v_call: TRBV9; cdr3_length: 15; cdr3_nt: TGTGCCAGCAGCGCTTCACCACACCCTAATGAAAAACTGTTTTTT; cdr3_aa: CASSASPHPNEKLFF
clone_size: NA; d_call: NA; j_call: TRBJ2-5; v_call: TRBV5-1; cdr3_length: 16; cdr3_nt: TGCGCCAGCAGCTCCCACAGGGGCGGGGACCAAGAGACCCAGTACTTC; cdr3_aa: CASSSHRGGDQETQYF
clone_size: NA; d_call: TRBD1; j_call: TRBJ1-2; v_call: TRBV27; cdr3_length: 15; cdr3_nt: TGTGCCAGCAGTTCCCCTCGACAGGGCCGCTATGGCTACACCTTC; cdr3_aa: CASSSPRQGRYGYTF
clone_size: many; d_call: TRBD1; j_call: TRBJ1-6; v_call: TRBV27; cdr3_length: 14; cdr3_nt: TGTGCCAGCAGCTCCGGGACAGGGGCATCACCCCTCCACTTT; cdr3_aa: CASSSGTGASPLHF
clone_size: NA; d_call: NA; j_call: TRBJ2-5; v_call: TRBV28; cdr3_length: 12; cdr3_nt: TGTGCCAGCGGCTTAGGGGCGGAGACCCAGTACTTC; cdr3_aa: CASGLGAETQYF
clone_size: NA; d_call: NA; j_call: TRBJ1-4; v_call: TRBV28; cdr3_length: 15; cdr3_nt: TGTGCCAGCAGTGGGGGCGCACGGTCAGGTGAAAAACTGTTTTTT; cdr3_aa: CASSGGARSGEKLFF